This T cell receptor (beta chain) was sequenced for a study of CD8 T cells in ankylosing spondylitis. Points from the study as a whole: What appeared characteristic of ankylosing spondylitis blood was a TCR beta motif of several highly homologous variants.

In germline, CDR1 is SEHNR, CDR2 FQNEAQ (reference sequence). Trimming removed 2 bases from V and 0 bases from J, with 8 bases in between. CDR3 length equals 16 residues. Quantitative barcoded 5'-RACE was used to prepare TCR beta libraries. TCRdb reprocessed the 5' RACE reads via MiXCR and lists one record per CDR3 protein. The sample has about 800,000 distinct CDR3 sequences, about 11% seen once; the top ten hold more than 0.5%. As to this clonotype: Its antigen remains unknown.

The V call is TRBV7-9, the J call TRBJ1-6; no clear D gene. Sequencing was done on a sample of blood, either unsorted or a sorted T cell fraction (not recorded which). The sequence came from a male donor with ankylosing spondylitis. CDR3: CASSLLVGSYNSPLHF. As DNA, the CDR3 is TGTGCCAGCAGCTTACTTGTGGGCTCCTATAATTCACCCCTCCACTTT.